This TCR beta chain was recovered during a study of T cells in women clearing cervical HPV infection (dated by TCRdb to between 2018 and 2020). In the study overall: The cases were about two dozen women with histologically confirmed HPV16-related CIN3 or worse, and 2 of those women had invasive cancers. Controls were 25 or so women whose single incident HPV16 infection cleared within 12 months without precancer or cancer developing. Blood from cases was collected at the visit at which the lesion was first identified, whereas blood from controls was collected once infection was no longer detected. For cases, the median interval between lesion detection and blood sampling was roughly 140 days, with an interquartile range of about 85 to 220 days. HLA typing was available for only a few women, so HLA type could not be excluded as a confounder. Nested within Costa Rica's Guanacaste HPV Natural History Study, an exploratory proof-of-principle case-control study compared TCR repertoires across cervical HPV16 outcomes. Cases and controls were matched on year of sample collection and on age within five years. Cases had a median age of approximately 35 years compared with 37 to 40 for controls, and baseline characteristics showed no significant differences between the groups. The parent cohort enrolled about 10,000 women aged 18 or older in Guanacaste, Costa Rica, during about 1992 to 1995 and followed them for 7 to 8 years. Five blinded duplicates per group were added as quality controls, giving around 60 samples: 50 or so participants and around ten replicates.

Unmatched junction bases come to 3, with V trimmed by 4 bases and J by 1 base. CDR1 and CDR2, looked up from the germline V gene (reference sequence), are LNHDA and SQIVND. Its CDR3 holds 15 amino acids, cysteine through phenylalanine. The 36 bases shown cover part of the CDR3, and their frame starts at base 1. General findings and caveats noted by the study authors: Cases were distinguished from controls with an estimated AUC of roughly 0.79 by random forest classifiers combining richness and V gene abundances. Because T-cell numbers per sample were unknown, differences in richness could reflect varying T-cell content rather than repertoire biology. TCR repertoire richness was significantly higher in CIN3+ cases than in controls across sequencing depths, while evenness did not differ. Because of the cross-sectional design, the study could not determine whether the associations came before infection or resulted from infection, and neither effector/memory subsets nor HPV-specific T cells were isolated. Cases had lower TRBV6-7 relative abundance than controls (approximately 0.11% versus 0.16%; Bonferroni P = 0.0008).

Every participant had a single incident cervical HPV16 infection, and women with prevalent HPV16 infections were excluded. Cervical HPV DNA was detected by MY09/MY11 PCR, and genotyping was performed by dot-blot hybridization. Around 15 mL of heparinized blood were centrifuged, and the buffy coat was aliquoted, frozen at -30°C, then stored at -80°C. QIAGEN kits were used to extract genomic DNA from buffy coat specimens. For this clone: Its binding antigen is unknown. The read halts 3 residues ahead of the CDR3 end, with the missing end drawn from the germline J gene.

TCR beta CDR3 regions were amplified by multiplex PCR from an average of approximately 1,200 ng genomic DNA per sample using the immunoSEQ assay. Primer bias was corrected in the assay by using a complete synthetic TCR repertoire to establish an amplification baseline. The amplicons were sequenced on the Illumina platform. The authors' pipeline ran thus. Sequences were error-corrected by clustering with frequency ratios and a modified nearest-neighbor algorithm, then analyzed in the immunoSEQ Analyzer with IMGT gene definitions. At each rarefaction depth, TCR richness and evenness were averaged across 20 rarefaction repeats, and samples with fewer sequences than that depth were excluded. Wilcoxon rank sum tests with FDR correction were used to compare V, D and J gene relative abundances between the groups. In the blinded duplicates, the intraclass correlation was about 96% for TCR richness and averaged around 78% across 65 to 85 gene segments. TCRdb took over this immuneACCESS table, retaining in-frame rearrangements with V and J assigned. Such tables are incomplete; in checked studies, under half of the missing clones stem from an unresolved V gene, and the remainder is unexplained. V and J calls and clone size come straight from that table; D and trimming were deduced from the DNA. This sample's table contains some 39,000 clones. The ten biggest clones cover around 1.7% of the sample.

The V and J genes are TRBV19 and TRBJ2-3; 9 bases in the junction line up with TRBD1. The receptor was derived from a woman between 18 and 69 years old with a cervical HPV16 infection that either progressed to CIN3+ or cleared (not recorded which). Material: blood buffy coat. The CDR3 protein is CASSTWTGGTDTQYF. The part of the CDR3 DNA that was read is TGTGCCAGTAGTACCTGGACAGGGGGCACAGATACG.